This is a list of T cell receptor beta chains from one sample in a study of shared clonotypes between healthy human individuals. Sequenced by immunoSEQ multiplex PCR; TCRdb stores in-frame clones only, minus some. This sample has some 2.1 million clones, with roughly 94% found just once. The sequenced sample was naive CD4+ T cells sorted from blood. The receptor source for this set is a man younger than 35 in good health. Both conserved end residues are part of each CDR3. D genes are given only for firm matches. Size values are once, few and many counts, or a class for expanded clones, and some rows have none.

TRBJ1-6 TRBV7-5 - - 16 CARSPDARDRVSPLHF TGTGCCAGAAGCCCCGACGCGCGGGACAGGGTTTCACCCCTCCACTTT
TRBJ2-7 TRBV15 - - 14 CATSRWTTSYEQYF TGTGCCACCAGCAGGTGGACTACTTCCTACGAGCAGTACTTC
TRBJ1-6 TRBV7-8 - few 15 CASSRMDSWNSPLHF TGTGCCAGCAGCCGGATGGACAGTTGGAATTCACCCCTCCACTTT
TRBJ1-2 TRBV10-3 - - 14 CAISESEANYGYTF TGTGCCATCAGTGAGTCGGAGGCCAACTATGGCTACACCTTC
TRBJ2-6 TRBV18 - - 14 CASSATSGANVLTF TGTGCCAGCTCAGCTACCTCTGGGGCCAACGTCCTGACTTTC
TRBJ2-1 TRBV7-2 - - 16 CASSLVVLGSYNEQFF TGTGCCAGCAGCTTAGTCGTTTTAGGCTCCTACAATGAGCAGTTCTTC
TRBJ2-5 TRBV5-4 TRBD2 - 16 CASSLASSGQWETQYF TGTGCCAGCAGCTTGGCCTCTAGCGGGCAGTGGGAGACCCAGTACTTC
TRBJ2-3 TRBV7-8 TRBD1 - 16 CASSPPTGGSTDTQYF TGTGCCAGCAGCCCCCCGACAGGGGGTAGCACAGATACGCAGTATTTT
TRBJ1-1 TRBV6-5 - - 13 CASSYPGTPEAFF TGTGCCAGCAGTTACCCAGGGACACCTGAAGCTTTCTTT
TRBJ1-3 TRBV6-6 TRBD1 - 15 CATKTKGASGNTIYF TGTGCCACCAAAACAAAGGGGGCATCGGGAAACACCATATATTTT
TRBJ2-1 TRBV5-1 - - 13 CASSLGTDNEQFF TGCGCCAGCAGCTTGGGGACGGACAATGAGCAGTTCTTC
TRBJ1-5 TRBV4-1 - - 14 CASSQESGYQPQHF TGCGCCAGCAGCCAAGAGTCAGGGTATCAGCCCCAGCATTTT
TRBJ2-5 TRBV18 - - 13 CASSPGYQETQYF TGTGCCAGCTCCCCCGGGTACCAAGAGACCCAGTACTTC
TRBJ2-2 TRBV5-1 - - 17 CASSLARGAPNTGELFF TGCGCCAGCAGCTTGGCCCGGGGGGCACCTAACACCGGGGAGCTGTTTTTT
TRBJ2-2 TRBV30 - - 14 CAWTGPPNTGELFF TGTGCCTGGACAGGGCCCCCAAACACCGGGGAGCTGTTTTTT
TRBJ2-1 TRBV5-1 - once 14 CASSFSPRFNEQFF TGCGCCAGCAGCTTCAGCCCGAGATTCAATGAGCAGTTCTTC
TRBJ2-7 TRBV6-5 - - 14 CASRTQGTKYEQYF TGTGCCAGCAGAACACAGGGTACCAAATACGAGCAGTACTTC
TRBJ1-2 TRBV28 - - 12 CASSLGGSGYTF TGTGCCAGCAGTTTGGGGGGAAGTGGCTACACCTTC
TRBJ2-3 TRBV5-1 - - 15 CASSAGAGEADTQYF TGCGCCAGCAGCGCGGGGGCAGGGGAGGCAGATACGCAGTATTTT
TRBJ2-7 TRBV11-2 - - 16 CASSTVRGRLSYEQYF TGTGCCAGCAGCACAGTCCGGGGGAGATTATCCTACGAGCAGTACTTC
TRBJ1-5 TRBV30 - - 14 CAWSREGRGQPQHF TGTGCCTGGTCCCGAGAGGGAAGGGGTCAGCCCCAGCATTTT
TRBJ2-1 TRBV18 TRBD2 - 20 CASSRGTSGGTISSYNEQFF TGTGCCAGCTCACGCGGGACTAGCGGGGGGACCATAAGCTCCTACAATGAGCAGTTCTTC
TRBJ2-7 TRBV6-5 - - 10 CASGRQEQYF TGTGCCAGCGGTAGGCAGGAGCAGTACTTC
TRBJ2-7 TRBV27 - few 15 CASSSMWDLSYEQYF TGTGCCAGCAGCTCGATGTGGGACCTTAGCTACGAGCAGTACTTC
TRBJ1-4 TRBV25-1 - once 13 CASSEYKGEKLFF TGTGCCAGCAGTGAATATAAGGGGGAAAAACTGTTTTTT
TRBJ2-7 TRBV11-2 TRBD1 - 14 CASSWSRDSYEQYF TGTGCCAGCAGCTGGTCACGGGACAGCTACGAGCAGTACTTC
TRBJ1-3 TRBV5-1 - - 15 CASSHGGDTGNTIYF TGCGCCAGCAGCCATGGTGGGGACACTGGAAACACCATATATTTT
TRBJ1-2 TRBV19 TRBD1 - 14 CASRSQGAQYGYTF TGTGCCAGTAGATCCCAGGGGGCTCAGTATGGCTACACCTTC
TRBJ2-5 TRBV4-3 - - 17 CASSLRIGQRSQETQYF TGCGCCAGCAGCCTTCGGATCGGACAGCGATCTCAAGAGACCCAGTACTTC
TRBJ2-3 TRBV21-1 - - 14 CASSRGALTDTQYF TGTGCCAGCAGCCGGGGGGCTTTGACAGATACGCAGTATTTT
TRBJ1-6 TRBV7-2 - - 14 CASSGRVGNSPLHF TGTGCCAGCAGCGGCAGGGTAGGAAATTCACCCCTCCACTTT